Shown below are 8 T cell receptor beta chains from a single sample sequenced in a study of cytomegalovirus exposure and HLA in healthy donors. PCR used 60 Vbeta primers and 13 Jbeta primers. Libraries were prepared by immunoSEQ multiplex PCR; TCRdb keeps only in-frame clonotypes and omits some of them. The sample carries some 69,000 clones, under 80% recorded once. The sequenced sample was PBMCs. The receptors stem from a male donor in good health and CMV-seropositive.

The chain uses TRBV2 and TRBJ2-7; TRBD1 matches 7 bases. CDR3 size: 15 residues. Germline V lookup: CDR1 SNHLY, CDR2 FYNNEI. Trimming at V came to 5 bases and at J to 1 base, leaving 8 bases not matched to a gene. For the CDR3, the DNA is TGTGCCAGCAGTTCCCAGACAGGGAAGTCCTACGAGCAGTACTTC. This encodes CASSSQTGKSYEQYF.

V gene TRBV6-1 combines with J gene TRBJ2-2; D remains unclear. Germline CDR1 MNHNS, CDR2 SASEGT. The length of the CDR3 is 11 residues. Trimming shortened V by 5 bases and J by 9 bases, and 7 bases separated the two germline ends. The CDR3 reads CASSSARELFF. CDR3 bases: TGTGCCAGCAGTTCTGCGAGGGAGCTGTTTTTT.

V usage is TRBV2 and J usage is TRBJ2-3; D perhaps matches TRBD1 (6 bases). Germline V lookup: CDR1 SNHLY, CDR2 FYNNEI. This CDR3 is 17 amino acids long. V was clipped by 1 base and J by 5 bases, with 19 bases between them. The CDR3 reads CASSEVGGYSRKDTQYF. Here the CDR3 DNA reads TGTGCCAGCAGTGAAGTAGGGGGATATTCGCGTAAAGATACGCAGTATTTT.

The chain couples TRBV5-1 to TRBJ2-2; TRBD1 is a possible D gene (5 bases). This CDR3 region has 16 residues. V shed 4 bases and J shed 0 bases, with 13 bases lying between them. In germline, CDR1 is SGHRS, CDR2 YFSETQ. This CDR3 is CASSTQPTANTGELFF. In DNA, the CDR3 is TGCGCCAGCAGCACGCAACCGACAGCGAACACCGGGGAGCTGTTTTTT.

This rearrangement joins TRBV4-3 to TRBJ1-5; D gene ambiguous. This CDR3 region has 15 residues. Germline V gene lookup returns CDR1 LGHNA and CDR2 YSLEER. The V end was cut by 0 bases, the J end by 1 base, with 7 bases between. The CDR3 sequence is CASSQDRSSNQPQHF. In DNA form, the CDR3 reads TGCGCCAGCAGCCAAGATCGGAGCAGCAATCAGCCCCAGCATTTT.

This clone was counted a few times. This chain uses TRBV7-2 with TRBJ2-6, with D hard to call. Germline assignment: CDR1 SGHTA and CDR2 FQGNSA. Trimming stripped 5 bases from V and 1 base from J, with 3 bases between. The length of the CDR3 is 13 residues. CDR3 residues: CASSRSGANVLTF. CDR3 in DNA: TGTGCCAGCAGCCGGTCTGGGGCCAACGTCCTGACTTTC.

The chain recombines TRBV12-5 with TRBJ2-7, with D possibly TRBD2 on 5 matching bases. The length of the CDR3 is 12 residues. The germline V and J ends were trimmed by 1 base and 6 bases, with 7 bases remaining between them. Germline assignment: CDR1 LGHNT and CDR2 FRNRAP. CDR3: CASGLGGFEQYF. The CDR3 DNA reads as TGTGCTAGTGGTTTGGGAGGGTTCGAGCAGTACTTC.

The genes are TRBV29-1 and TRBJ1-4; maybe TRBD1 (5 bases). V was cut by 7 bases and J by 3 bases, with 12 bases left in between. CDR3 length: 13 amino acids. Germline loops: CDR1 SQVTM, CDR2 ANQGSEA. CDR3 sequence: CSGAGLSNEKLFF. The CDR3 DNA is TGCAGCGGGGCAGGGTTGTCTAATGAAAAACTGTTTTTT.